Detailed here is one TCR beta chain. Its antigen remains unknown. V was clipped by 6 bases and J by 2 bases; unmatched bases: 3. This CDR3 contains 13 residues. CDR1 and CDR2 from the germline V gene are DFQATT and SNEGSKA (reference sequence). This sample is part of a study of vaccination and CD4 T cells after COVID-19. Across the study: Median time from second vaccine dose to sampling was approximately 69 days (14 to 241). Study-wide results and caveats: Within the convalescent patients, spike mono-reactivity was found in 304 of 307 vaccine-specific clones. Relatively small numbers of convalescent patients were studied, with no early post-infection timepoints included.

The treatment here: roughly ten-day PBMC culture with coronavirus spike peptide pools or control peptides (ViraFEST assay). Sequenced with the Oncomine TCR Beta short-read assay was DNA taken from cultured CD4+ T cells. TCRdb re-called the PCR reads through MiXCR, storing one row per CDR3 protein. The table has some 14,000 distinct CDR3 sequences, approximately 45% seen once. This chain connects TRBV20-1 to TRBJ2-7, with 11 nucleotides matching TRBD2. The receptor was derived from a human donor who had recovered from COVID-19. The sequencing used CD4+ T cells from blood, cultured in vitro, collected after SARS-CoV-2 vaccination. CDR3 region: CSAGTSGTYEQYF. The CDR3 coding sequence is TGCAGTGCCGGGACTAGCGGAACCTACGAGCAGTACTTC.